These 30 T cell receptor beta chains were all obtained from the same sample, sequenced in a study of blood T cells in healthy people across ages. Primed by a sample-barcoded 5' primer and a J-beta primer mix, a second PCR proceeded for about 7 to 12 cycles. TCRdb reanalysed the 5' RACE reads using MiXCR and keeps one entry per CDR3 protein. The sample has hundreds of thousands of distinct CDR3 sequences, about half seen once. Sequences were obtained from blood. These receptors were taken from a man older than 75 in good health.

The DNA of the CDR3 is TGTGCCAGCAGCTCCCCGCGGCGGGGTAGCACAGATACGCAGTATTTT. This gives the protein CASSSPRRGSTDTQYF. V and J are TRBV12-3 or TRBV12-4 and TRBJ2-3; tentatively, D is TRBD2 (6 bases). V was pared by 6 bases and J by 0 bases, with 16 bases between. The CDR3 has 16 amino acids.

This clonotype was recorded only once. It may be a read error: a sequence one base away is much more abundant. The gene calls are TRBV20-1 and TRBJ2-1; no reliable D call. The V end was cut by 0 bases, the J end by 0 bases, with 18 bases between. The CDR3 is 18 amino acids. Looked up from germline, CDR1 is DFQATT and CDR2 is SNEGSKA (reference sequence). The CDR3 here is CSARDRQAPDTSYNEQFF. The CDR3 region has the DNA TGCAGTGCTAGAGATCGCCAGGCTCCTGATACCTCCTACAATGAGCAGTTCTTC.

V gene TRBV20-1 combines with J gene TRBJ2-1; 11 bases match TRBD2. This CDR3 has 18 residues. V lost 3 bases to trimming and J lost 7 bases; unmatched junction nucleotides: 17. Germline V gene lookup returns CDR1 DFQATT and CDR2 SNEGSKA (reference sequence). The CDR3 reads CSASPSVAGGPSGNEQFF. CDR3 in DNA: TGCAGTGCTAGCCCCTCCGTAGCGGGAGGGCCCAGTGGAAATGAGCAGTTCTTC.

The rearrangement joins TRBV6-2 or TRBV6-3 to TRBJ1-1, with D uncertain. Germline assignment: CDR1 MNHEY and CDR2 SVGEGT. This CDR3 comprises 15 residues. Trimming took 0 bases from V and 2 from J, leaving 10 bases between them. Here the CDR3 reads CASSYSSNTNTEAFF. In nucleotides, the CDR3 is TGTGCCAGCAGTTACTCAAGCAACACCAACACTGAAGCTTTCTTT.

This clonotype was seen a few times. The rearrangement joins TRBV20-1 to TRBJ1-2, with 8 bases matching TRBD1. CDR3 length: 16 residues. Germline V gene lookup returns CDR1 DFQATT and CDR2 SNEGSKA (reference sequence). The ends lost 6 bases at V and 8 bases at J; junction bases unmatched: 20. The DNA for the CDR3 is TGCAGTGCCCGAACTAAGGAACTTACAGGGGGACGAGGCTACACCTTC. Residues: CSARTKELTGGRGYTF.

CDR3: CSARKTGGSNQPQHF. CDR3 nucleotides: TGCAGTGCTAGAAAGACAGGGGGGAGCAATCAGCCCCAGCATTTT. The chain is built from TRBV20-1 and TRBJ1-5; 9 positions agree with TRBD1. The CDR3 has 15 residues. V trimming: 2 bases; J trimming: 1 base; junction bases outside the gene matches: 3. Germline V CDR1 and CDR2: DFQATT, SNEGSKA (reference sequence).

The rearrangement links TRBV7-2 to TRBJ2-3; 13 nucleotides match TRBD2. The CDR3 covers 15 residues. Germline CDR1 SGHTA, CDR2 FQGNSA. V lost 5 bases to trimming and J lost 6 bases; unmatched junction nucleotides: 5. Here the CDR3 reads CASSPTSGRQDTQYF. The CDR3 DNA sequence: TGTGCCAGCAGCCCGACTAGCGGGAGGCAGGATACGCAGTATTTT.

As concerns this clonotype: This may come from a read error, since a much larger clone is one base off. The CDR3 here is CATQFSGSGETQYF. The CDR3 bases are TGTGCCACCCAATTTAGCGGGAGTGGGGAGACCCAGTACTTC. The chain combines TRBV28 with TRBJ2-5, with TRBD2 matching over 9 bases. With 10 bases clipped from V and 5 bases from J, the junction kept 11 bases outside the gene matches. Germline V gives CDR1 MDHEN, CDR2 SYDVKM. The CDR3 extends over 14 amino acids.

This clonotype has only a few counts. CDR3 DNA sequence: TGTGCCAGCAGCTTGTCGACAGTCTACGAGCAGTACTTC. Translating it yields CASSLSTVYEQYF. The chain uses TRBV5-5 and TRBJ2-7; D is perhaps TRBD1 (5 bases). The V end was cut by 1 base, the J end by 3 bases, with 8 bases between. The CDR3 covers 13 residues. The V gene's germline CDR1 is SGHKS and CDR2 YYEKEE (reference sequence). The variable domain in full, completed from reference TRBV5-5 and TRBJ2-7, reads DAGVTQSPTHLIKTRGQQVTLRCSPISGHKSVSWYQQVLGQGPQFIFQYYEKEERGRGNFPDRFSARQFPNYSSELNVNALLLGDSALYLCASSLSTVYEQYFGPGTRLTVT.

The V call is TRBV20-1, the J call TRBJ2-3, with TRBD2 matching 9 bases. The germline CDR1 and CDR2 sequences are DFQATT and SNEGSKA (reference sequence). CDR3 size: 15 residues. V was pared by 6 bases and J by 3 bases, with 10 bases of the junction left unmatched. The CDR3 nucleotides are TGCAGTGCCTTAAAGCGGGAGGCAATGACAGATACGCAGTATTTT. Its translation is CSALKREAMTDTQYF.

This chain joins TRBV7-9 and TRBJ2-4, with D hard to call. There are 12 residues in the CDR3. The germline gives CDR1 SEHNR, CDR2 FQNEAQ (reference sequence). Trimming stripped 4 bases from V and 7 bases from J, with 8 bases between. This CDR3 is CASSSRMNIQYF. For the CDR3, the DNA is TGTGCCAGCAGCTCACGGATGAACATTCAGTACTTC. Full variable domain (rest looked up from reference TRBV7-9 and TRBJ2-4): DTGVSQNPRHKITKRGQNVTFRCDPISEHNRLYWYRQTLGQGPEFLTYFQNEAQLEKSRLLSDRFSAERPKGSFSTLEIQRTEQGDSAMYLCASSSRMNIQYFGAGTRLSVL.

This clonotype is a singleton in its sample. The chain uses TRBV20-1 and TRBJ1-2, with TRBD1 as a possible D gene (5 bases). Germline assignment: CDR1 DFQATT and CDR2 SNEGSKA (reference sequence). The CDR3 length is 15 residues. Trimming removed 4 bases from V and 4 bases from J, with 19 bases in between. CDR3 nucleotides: TGCAGTGCTAATCCTAGGCAGGGAGGTTTCTATGGCTACACCTTC. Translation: CSANPRQGGFYGYTF.

The CDR3 bases are TGTGCCAGCAGTCTGGGGTCAGGGTTCCCTGGGGCCAACGTCCTGACTTTC. It is translated as CASSLGSGFPGANVLTF. This rearrangement joins TRBV27 to TRBJ2-6; a weak D match, TRBD1 (5 bases). From germline, CDR1 is MNHEY and CDR2 SMNVEV (reference sequence). The CDR3 covers 17 residues. Trimming pared 5 bases from V and 2 bases from J, leaving 16 bases between.

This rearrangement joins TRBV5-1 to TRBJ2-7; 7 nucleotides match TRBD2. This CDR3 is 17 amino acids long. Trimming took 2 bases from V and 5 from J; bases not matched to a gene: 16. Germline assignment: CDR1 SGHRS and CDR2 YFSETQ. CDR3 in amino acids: CASSFAPAGGSSNEQYF. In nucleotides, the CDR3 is TGCGCCAGCAGCTTTGCCCCCGCCGGCGGGAGTTCCAACGAGCAGTACTTC. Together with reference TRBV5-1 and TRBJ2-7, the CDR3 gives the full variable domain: KAGVTQTPRYLIKTRGQQVTLSCSPISGHRSVSWYQQTPGQGLQFLFEYFSETQRNKGNFPGRFSGRQFSNSRSEMNVSTLELGDSALYLCASSFAPAGGSSNEQYFGPGTRLTVT.

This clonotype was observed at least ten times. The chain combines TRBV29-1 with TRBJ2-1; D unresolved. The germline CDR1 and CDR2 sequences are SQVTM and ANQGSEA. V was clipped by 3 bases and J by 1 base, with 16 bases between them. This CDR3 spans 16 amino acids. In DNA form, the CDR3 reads TGCAGCGTTGATAGGGCCGAAAGGAGTTCCTACAATGAGCAGTTCTTC. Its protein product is CSVDRAERSSYNEQFF.

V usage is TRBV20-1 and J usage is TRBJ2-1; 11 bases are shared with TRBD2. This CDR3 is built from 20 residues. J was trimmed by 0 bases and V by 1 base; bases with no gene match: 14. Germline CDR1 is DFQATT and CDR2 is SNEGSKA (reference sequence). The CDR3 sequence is CSARVVGTSGEKSSYNEQFF. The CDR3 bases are TGCAGTGCTAGAGTTGTCGGGACTAGCGGCGAAAAGAGCTCCTACAATGAGCAGTTCTTC.

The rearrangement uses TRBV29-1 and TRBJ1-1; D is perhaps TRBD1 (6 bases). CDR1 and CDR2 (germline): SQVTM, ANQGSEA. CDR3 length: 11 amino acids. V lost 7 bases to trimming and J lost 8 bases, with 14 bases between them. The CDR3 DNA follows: TGCAGCGCCGGGACACCTTGGGAAGCTTTCTTT. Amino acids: CSAGTPWEAFF.

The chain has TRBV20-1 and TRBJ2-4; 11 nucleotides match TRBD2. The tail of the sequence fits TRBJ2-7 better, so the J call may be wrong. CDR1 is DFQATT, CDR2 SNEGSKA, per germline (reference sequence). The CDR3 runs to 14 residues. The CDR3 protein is CSAREGLAEYEQYF. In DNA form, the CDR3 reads TGCAGTGCTAGGGAGGGACTAGCGGAATACGAGCAGTACTTC.

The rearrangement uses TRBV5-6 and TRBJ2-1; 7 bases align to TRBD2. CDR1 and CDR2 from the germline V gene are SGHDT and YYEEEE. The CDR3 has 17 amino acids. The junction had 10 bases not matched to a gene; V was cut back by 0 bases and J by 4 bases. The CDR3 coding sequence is TGTGCCAGCAGCTTGGGATTGGCGGGAGAAATATACAATGAGCAGTTCTTC. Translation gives CASSLGLAGEIYNEQFF.

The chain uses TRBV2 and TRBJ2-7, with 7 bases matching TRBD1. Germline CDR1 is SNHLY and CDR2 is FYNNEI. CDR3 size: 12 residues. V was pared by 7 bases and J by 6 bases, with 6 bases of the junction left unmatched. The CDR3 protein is CASMTGFSEQYF. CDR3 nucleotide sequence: TGTGCCAGCATGACAGGGTTTAGCGAGCAGTACTTC.

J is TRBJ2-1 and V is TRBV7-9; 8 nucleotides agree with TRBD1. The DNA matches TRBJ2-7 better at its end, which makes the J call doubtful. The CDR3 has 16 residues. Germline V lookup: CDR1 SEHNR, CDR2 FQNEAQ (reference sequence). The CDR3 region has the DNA TGTGCCAGCAGCTTAGCTATGGACAGGGCCTACAATGAGCAGTACTTC. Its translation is CASSLAMDRAYNEQYF.

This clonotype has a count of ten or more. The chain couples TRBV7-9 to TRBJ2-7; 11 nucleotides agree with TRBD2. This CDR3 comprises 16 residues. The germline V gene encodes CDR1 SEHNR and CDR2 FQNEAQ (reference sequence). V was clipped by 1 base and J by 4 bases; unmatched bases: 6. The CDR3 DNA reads TGTGCCAGCAGCTTAGGTTCGGGACTAGCGGTTTACGAGCAGTACTTC. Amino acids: CASSLGSGLAVYEQYF.

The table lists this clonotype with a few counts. The CDR3 bases are TGTGCCAGCAGTGAAGTTCAGCGCACAGATACGCAGTATTTT. This gives the protein CASSEVQRTDTQYF. The gene calls are TRBV25-1 and TRBJ2-3; D is unclear. The length of the CDR3 is 14 residues. V was cut by 2 bases and J by 1 base, with 7 bases left in between. CDR1 MGHDK and CDR2 SYGVNS come from the germline V gene.

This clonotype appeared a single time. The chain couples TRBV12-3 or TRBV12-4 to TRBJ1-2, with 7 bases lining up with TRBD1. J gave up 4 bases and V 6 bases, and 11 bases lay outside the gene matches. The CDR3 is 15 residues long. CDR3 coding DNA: TGTGCCAGCAGGCGTACAGGGGAATACAGCTATGGCTACACCTTC. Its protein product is CASRRTGEYSYGYTF.

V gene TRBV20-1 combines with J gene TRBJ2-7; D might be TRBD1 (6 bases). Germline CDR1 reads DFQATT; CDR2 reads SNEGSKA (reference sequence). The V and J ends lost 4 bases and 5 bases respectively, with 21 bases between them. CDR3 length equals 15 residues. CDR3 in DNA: TGCAGTGCTAATGACGGACAGTCCTTGAGGCACGAGCAGTACTTC. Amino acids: CSANDGQSLRHEQYF.

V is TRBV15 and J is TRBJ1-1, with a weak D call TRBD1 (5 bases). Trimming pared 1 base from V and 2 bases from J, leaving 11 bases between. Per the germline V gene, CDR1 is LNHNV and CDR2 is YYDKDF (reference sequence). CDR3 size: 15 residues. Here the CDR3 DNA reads TGTGCCACCAGCAGAGTAGGCAGGGTAAACACTGAAGCTTTCTTT. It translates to CATSRVGRVNTEAFF.

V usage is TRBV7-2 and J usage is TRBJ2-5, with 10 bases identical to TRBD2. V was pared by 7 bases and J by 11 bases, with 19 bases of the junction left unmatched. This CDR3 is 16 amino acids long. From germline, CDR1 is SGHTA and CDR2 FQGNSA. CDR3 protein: CASTGGASGSGREQYF. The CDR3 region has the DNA TGTGCCAGCACCGGAGGGGCTAGCGGGAGCGGTCGGGAGCAGTACTTC.

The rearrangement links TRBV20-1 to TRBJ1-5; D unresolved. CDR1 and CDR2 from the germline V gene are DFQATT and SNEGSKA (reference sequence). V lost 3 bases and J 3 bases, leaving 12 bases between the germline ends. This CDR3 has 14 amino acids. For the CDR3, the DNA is TGCAGTGCTAGGGGTGGGGTGAACAATCAGCCCCAGCATTTT. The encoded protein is CSARGGVNNQPQHF.

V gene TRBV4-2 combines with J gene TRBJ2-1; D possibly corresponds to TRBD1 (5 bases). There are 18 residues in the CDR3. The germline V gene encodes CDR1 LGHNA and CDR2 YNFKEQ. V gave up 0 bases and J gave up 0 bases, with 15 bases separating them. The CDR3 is CASSQDPPDRSSYNEQFF. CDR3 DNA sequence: TGTGCCAGCAGCCAAGATCCCCCAGACAGAAGCTCCTACAATGAGCAGTTCTTC.

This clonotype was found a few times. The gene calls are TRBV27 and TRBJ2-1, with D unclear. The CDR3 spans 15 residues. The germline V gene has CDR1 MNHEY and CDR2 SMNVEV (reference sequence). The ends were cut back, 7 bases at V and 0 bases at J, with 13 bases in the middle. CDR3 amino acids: CASMVSRSSYNEQFF. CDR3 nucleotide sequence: TGTGCCAGCATGGTCAGCCGGAGCTCCTACAATGAGCAGTTCTTC.